This T cell receptor (beta chain) was profiled in a study of blood T cell repertoires in COVID-19. Profiled with immunoSEQ multiplex PCR; TCRdb holds only in-frame clones, not every one. Here the sample spans 95,000 or so clones, more than 80% being singletons. The TCR comes from a human donor in a cohort sampled during active COVID-19. The sample taken for sequencing was peripheral blood.

The CDR3 loop reads CASSILDSSGANVLTF. The CDR3 nucleotides are TGTGCCAGTAGTATCCTCGATAGCTCTGGGGCCAACGTCCTGACTTTC. The genes are TRBV19 and TRBJ2-6; D not certain. CDR3 length equals 16 residues. Germline V gene lookup returns CDR1 LNHDA and CDR2 SQIVND (reference sequence). V lost 3 bases and J lost 0, with 9 bases in between.